A single sample gave rise to the 13 T cell receptor beta chains below, sequenced in a study of blood T cell repertoires in COVID-19. The data were produced by immunoSEQ multiplex PCR, yet TCRdb's version contains in-frame clones alone and is incomplete. The profile shows some 200,000 clones, roughly 76% of them singletons. Sample: peripheral blood. The origin of the receptors is a woman in her thirties or forties with COVID-19, enrolled during active disease.

The rearrangement links TRBV6-6 to TRBJ2-7; 7 nucleotides agree with TRBD2. Germline V gene lookup returns CDR1 MNHNY and CDR2 SVGAGI (reference sequence). CDR3 size: 15 residues. J was trimmed by 4 bases and V by 0 bases; bases with no gene match: 6. CDR3 sequence reads: CASSYSGGSGYEQYF. DNA of the CDR3: TGTGCCAGCAGTTACTCGGGCGGGAGTGGATACGAGCAGTACTTC.

The V gene is TRBV28, the J gene TRBJ2-7, with TRBD2 as a possible D gene (5 bases). V lost 4 bases and J lost 3, with 13 bases in between. CDR1 is MDHEN and CDR2 is SYDVKM in the germline V gene. This CDR3 is 14 amino acids long. CDR3 in DNA: TGTGCCAGCAGTTCTAGGGAGCCCCGCTACGAGCAGTACTTC. Translated, it gives CASSSREPRYEQYF.

The V gene is TRBV6-5, the J gene TRBJ1-2; 8 bases agree with TRBD1. The CDR3 has 14 amino acids. The germline gives CDR1 MNHEY, CDR2 SVGAGI. With V trimmed by 6 bases and J by 8 bases, 11 bases remained unmatched. The CDR3 nucleotides read TGTGCCAGCAGGGGATTTACGGACAGGGAAGGCTACACCTTC. Its protein product is CASRGFTDREGYTF.

This chain uses TRBV6-5 with TRBJ1-1; 10 nucleotides agree with TRBD1. The CDR3 covers 14 residues. Looked up from germline, CDR1 is MNHEY and CDR2 is SVGAGI. The trim removed 6 bases at V and 6 bases at J, leaving 7 bases unmatched. In DNA form, the CDR3 reads TGTGCCAGCAGAGAGGGACAGGGGTGGTCTGAAGCTTTCTTT. This translates into CASREGQGWSEAFF.

The gene calls are TRBV5-6 and TRBJ2-5; 11 nucleotides agree with TRBD2. V shed 4 bases, J shed 3 bases, and the junction held 5 bases outside the gene matches. The CDR3 is 15 residues long. Germline V gene data show CDR1 as SGHDT and CDR2 as YYEEEE. The CDR3 here is CASSGPGLAEETQYF. The CDR3 coding sequence is TGTGCCAGCAGCGGGCCGGGACTAGCGGAAGAGACCCAGTACTTC.

The chain has TRBV28 and TRBJ2-2; a weak D match, TRBD2 (5 bases). This CDR3 comprises 14 residues. Germline assignment: CDR1 MDHEN and CDR2 SYDVKM. The V gene lost 6 bases and the J gene lost 8 bases, with 16 bases spanning the gap. The CDR3 nucleotides are TGTGCCAGCAGGGGATACGGGGTTTCGGGGGAGCTGTTTTTT. Its translation: CASRGYGVSGELFF.

This chain connects TRBV4-1 to TRBJ1-6, with TRBD1 identical over 11 bases. The V gene end was trimmed by 4 bases and the J gene end by 7 bases; junction bases not matched to a gene: 9. Per the germline V gene, CDR1 is MGHRA and CDR2 is YSYEKL. This CDR3 contains 17 residues. The CDR3 is CASSPRTGGDGNSPLHF. The CDR3 nucleotides read TGCGCCAGCAGCCCCCGGACAGGGGGCGATGGGAATTCACCCCTCCACTTT.

J is TRBJ2-5 and V is TRBV11-1; D perhaps matches TRBD1 (6 bases). V lost 3 bases to trimming and J lost 5 bases, with 7 bases between them. Germline V gene data show CDR1 as SGHAT and CDR2 as FQDESV (reference sequence). CDR3 length: 12 amino acids. CDR3 region: CASSLQGETQYF. The CDR3 DNA sequence: TGTGCCAGCAGCTTGCAGGGGGAGACCCAGTACTTC.

The V gene is TRBV27, the J gene TRBJ1-6; D is uncertain. The V gene lost 6 bases and the J gene lost 5 bases, with 14 bases spanning the gap. The CDR3 extends over 15 amino acids. Germline V gene lookup returns CDR1 MNHEY and CDR2 SMNVEV (reference sequence). The CDR3, as DNA: TGTGCCAGCAGACCCCGCGGGGTAAATAATTCACCCCTCCACTTT. This translates into CASRPRGVNNSPLHF.

The chain links TRBV27 to TRBJ2-5; possibly TRBD2 for D (5 bases). The germline CDR1 and CDR2 sequences are MNHEY and SMNVEV (reference sequence). V lost 2 bases, J lost 5 bases, and 21 bases lay in between. There are 17 residues in the CDR3. The CDR3 loop reads CASSLGPGEWGSETQYF. CDR3 bases: TGTGCCAGCAGTTTAGGGCCTGGGGAGTGGGGAAGCGAGACCCAGTACTTC.

This clone has a single count. In DNA, the CDR3 is TGTGCCAGCAGCCGCAGCAGGCTTAACTATGGCTACACCTTC. Translating it yields CASSRSRLNYGYTF. V usage is TRBV5-6 and J usage is TRBJ1-2; no clear D gene. The CDR3 consists of 14 residues. Trimming removed 4 bases at V and 1 base at J, with 11 bases between. Germline values: CDR1 SGHDT, CDR2 YYEEEE.

The rearrangement links TRBV24-1 to TRBJ2-2, with TRBD2 identical over 7 bases. The CDR3 has 15 residues. Germline CDR1 KGHDR, CDR2 SFDVKD. V was clipped by 7 bases and J by 5 bases; unmatched bases: 9. CDR3 protein: CATSGGGRVTGELFF. The CDR3 DNA sequence: TGTGCCACCAGCGGCGGCGGGAGAGTTACCGGGGAGCTGTTTTTT.

V gene TRBV5-5 combines with J gene TRBJ1-1, with TRBD1 matching 8 bases. The CDR3 is 15 amino acids. J gave up 0 bases and V 0 bases, and 1 base lay outside the gene matches. Germline V gene data show CDR1 as SGHKS and CDR2 as YYEKEE (reference sequence). In DNA, the CDR3 is TGTGCCAGCAGCTTGGGGACAGGGATGAACACTGAAGCTTTCTTT. Protein product: CASSLGTGMNTEAFF.